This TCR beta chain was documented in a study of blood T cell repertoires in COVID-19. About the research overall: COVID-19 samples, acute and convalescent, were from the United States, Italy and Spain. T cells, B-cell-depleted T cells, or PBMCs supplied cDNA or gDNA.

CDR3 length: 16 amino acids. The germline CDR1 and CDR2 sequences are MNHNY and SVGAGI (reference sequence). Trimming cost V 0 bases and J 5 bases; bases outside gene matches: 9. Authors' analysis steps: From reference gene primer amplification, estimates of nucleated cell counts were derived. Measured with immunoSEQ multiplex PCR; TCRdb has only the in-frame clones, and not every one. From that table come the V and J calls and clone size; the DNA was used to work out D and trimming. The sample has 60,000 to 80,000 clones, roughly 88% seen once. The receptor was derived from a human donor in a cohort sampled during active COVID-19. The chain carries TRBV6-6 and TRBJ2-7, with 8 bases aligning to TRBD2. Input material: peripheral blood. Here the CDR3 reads CASSYSLGGVRDEQYF. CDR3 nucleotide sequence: TGTGCCAGCAGTTACTCCCTCGGGGGGGTAAGGGACGAGCAGTACTTC.